This paragraph reports one T cell receptor (beta chain). This clonotype was seen ten or more times. No cognate antigen has been identified for it. The junction departs from germline at one end; a sequencing error may be responsible. This sample is drawn from a study of T-cell reconstitution after alpha-beta-depleted transplantation in children (dated by TCRdb to the mid-2010s). With regard to the full study: Using TCR repertoire profiling, the study quantitatively followed how T-cell immune reconstitution unfolded in children after TCRalphabeta/CD19-depleted allogeneic hematopoietic cell transplantation.

To prepare the library, PCR was applied. The instrument given in TCRdb is Illumina HiSeq 2500. Molecular barcoding was employed in the preparation of TCR libraries, with unique molecular identifiers being used to normalize TCRbeta repertoire quantification. Using fastp at Q25 and MiXCR, TCRdb reprocessed the public reads and kept productive beta chains. Each CDR3 protein appears once, grouped with its most common genes and DNA. The sample table shows about 610,000 distinct CDR3 sequences, and roughly a tenth are seen once. The ten largest clonotypes hold less than 5% of the sample. The sequencing used PBMCs from the stem cell graft donor, collected from the stem cell graft. The sequence was collected from a human donor who donated a stem cell graft to a child with acute myeloid leukemia.

The DNA sequence is TGTGCTAGCAGCTTAAGTGGGCACGCAGCACAAGAGACCCAGTACTTC. It encodes CASSLSGHAAQETQYF. The receptor chain draws on TRBV7-7 and TRBJ2-5; no D gene can be assigned with confidence. CDR1 SSHAT and CDR2 FNYEAQ were looked up in the germline V gene (reference sequence). Including the terminal cysteine and phenylalanine, the CDR3 comprises 16 residues. Here the CDR3 DNA is all that survives: 48 bases in frame from base 1. This CDR3, with the reference TRBV7-7 and TRBJ2-5 proteins standing in past its ends, gives the full variable domain GAGVSQSPRYKVTKRGQDVTLRCDPISSHATLYWYQQALGQGPEFLTYFNYEAQPDKSGLPSDRFSAERPEGSISTLTIQRTEQRDSAMYRCASSLSGHAAQETQYFGPGTRLLVL.